The following is a T cell receptor beta chain sequence with its context. V dropped 2 bases and J dropped 4; count of bases not matched to a gene: 5. The CDR3 loop spans 14 amino acids. Germline V gives CDR1 SGHNT, CDR2 YYREEE (reference sequence). This sample stems from a study of cytomegalovirus exposure and HLA in healthy donors. The PCR had 60 Vbeta and 13 Jbeta primers. Sequencing was performed with immunoSEQ multiplex PCR; in TCRdb, only in-frame clones are kept and a portion is missing. This sample has some 150,000 clones; 75% occur once, and the top ten carry around 7%. The chain is built from TRBV5-4 and TRBJ1-2; TRBD1 matches 7 bases. This receptor was obtained from a man aged 25 to 45 in good health and CMV-seronegative. Material for sequencing was PBMCs. The CDR3 spells CASSLRDRFYGYTF. Written as DNA, the CDR3 is TGTGCCAGCAGCTTACGGGACAGATTCTATGGCTACACCTTC. Combining the CDR3 with reference TRBV5-4 and TRBJ1-2 gives the whole variable domain ETGVTQSPTHLIKTRGQQVTLRCSSQSGHNTVSWYQQALGQGPQFIFQYYREEENGRGNFPPRFSGLQFPNYSSELNVNALELDDSALYLCASSLRDRFYGYTFGSGTRLTVV.